The 6 T cell receptor beta chains below all came from one sample that was sequenced in a study of immune evolution from preneoplasia to lung adenocarcinoma. Measured with immunoSEQ multiplex PCR; TCRdb has only the in-frame clones, and not every one. The repertoire includes 37,000 or so clones, under 85% of them detected once, and about 6.5% sits in the top ten. The sequenced sample was FFPE invasive lung adenocarcinoma tissue. The receptors here all came from a person aged 55-75 years with lung adenocarcinoma.

The rearrangement uses TRBV6-1 and TRBJ1-5, with D unclear. V was shortened by 3 bases and J by 5 bases, with 20 bases between the two germline ends. The CDR3 totals 17 residues. The V gene's germline CDR1 is MNHNS and CDR2 SASEGT. CDR3 bases: TGTGCCAGCAGTGATTTGGGAGCAGGCGGGCCGTATCAGCCCCAGCATTTT. Encoded protein: CASSDLGAGGPYQPQHF.

This clone was detected only a few times. This rearrangement joins TRBV27 to TRBJ2-7, with D possibly TRBD2 on 7 matching bases. CDR1 is MNHEY and CDR2 is SMNVEV in the germline V gene (reference sequence). V was clipped by 4 bases and J by 6 bases, with 13 bases between them. This CDR3 region has 13 residues. The CDR3 DNA reads TGTGCCAGCAGTTGGCGGGGGCGCACCGAGCAGTACTTC. This sequence encodes CASSWRGRTEQYF.

The chain has TRBV7-9 and TRBJ2-3; unclear D gene. The CDR3 has 12 residues. Trimming pared 6 bases from V and 4 bases from J, leaving 8 bases between. Germline-derived CDR1 and CDR2 are SEHNR and FQNEAQ (reference sequence). The CDR3 region is CASSEIPDTQYF. In nucleotides, the CDR3 is TGTGCCAGCAGTGAAATCCCAGATACGCAGTATTTT.

V and J are TRBV28 and TRBJ1-2; D is perhaps TRBD1 (5 bases). This CDR3 has 12 residues. Trimming pared 5 bases from V and 4 bases from J, leaving 8 bases between. Germline V gene sequence: CDR1 MDHEN, CDR2 SYDVKM. The CDR3 spells CASSRQGYGYTF. CDR3 DNA: TGTGCCAGCAGTCGGCAGGGCTATGGCTACACCTTC.

This chain joins TRBV4-1 and TRBJ2-3, with D unclear. The CDR3 has 14 amino acids. Trimming removed 5 bases at V and 4 bases at J, with 13 bases between. In germline, CDR1 is MGHRA, CDR2 YSYEKL. CDR3 amino acids: CASSRAGRADTQYF. The CDR3 DNA reads as TGCGCCAGCAGCAGGGCCGGTCGGGCAGATACGCAGTATTTT.

The genes are TRBV27 and TRBJ1-4, with 9 bases that match TRBD1. Germline V lookup: CDR1 MNHEY, CDR2 SMNVEV (reference sequence). The V segment lost 4 bases and the J segment 0 bases; nucleotides outside the gene matches: 6. The CDR3 extends over 17 amino acids. CDR3 protein: CASSSPGQGATNEKLFF. CDR3 bases: TGTGCCAGCAGTTCCCCGGGACAGGGAGCAACTAATGAAAAACTGTTTTTT.